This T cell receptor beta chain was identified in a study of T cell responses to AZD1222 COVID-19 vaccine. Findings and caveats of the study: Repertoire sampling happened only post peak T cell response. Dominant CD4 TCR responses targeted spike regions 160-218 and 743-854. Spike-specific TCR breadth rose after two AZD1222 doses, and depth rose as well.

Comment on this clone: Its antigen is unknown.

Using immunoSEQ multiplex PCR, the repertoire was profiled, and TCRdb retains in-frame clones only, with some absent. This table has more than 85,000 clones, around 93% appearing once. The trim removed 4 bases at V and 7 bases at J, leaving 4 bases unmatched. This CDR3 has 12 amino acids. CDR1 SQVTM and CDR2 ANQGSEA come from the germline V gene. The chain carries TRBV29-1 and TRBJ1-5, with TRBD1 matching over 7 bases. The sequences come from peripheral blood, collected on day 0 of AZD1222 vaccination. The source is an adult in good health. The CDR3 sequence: CSVGGGTQPQHF. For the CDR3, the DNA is TGCAGCGTTGGAGGGGGCACACAGCCCCAGCATTTT.